Below are 9 T cell receptor beta chains sequenced from a single sample in a study of monozygotic twins with inflammatory bowel disease. TCRdb reanalyzed the 5' RACE reads and collapses them to one entry per CDR3 protein, without DNA. This repertoire includes approximately 400,000 distinct CDR3 sequences. Sequencing used blood. All receptors derive from a human donor with ulcerative colitis or Crohn's disease, or a healthy co-twin of an affected twin (not recorded which).

The rearrangement uses TRBV5-5 and TRBJ1-2. The CDR3 is made up of 13 amino acids. Germline V CDR1 and CDR2: SGHKS, YYEKEE (reference sequence). CDR3 residues: CASSQASSYGYTF.

The chain recombines TRBV6-1 with TRBJ2-7; TCRdb gives TRBD1 as the D gene, but with no DNA this cannot be confirmed. The germline V gene encodes CDR1 MNHNS and CDR2 SASEGT. The CDR3 is 15 residues long. The CDR3 loop is CASSRGAAETYEQYF.

The chain combines TRBV15 with TRBJ1-6. The CDR3 totals 13 residues. The V gene's germline CDR1 is LNHNV and CDR2 YYDKDF (reference sequence). CDR3 loop: CATSRVKNSPLHF.

CDR3 amino acids: CASSLESGGGTGELFF. V and J are TRBV5-1 and TRBJ2-2; TCRdb returns TRBD1, unconfirmable since there is no DNA. The CDR3 covers 16 residues. Germline V gene data show CDR1 as SGHRS and CDR2 as YFSETQ.

The genes are TRBV10-3 and TRBJ2-1; the TRBD1 assignment by TCRdb is unverifiable without DNA. Germline assignment: CDR1 ENHRY and CDR2 SYGVKD. The CDR3 has 15 amino acids. The CDR3 spells CAISDTQGVGNEQFF.

This chain links TRBV27 with TRBJ1-5; TCRdb calls TRBD1, which cannot be checked without DNA. There are 14 residues in the CDR3. The germline V gene encodes CDR1 MNHEY and CDR2 SMNVEV (reference sequence). The CDR3 here is CASSSSPGVGPQHF.

This chain uses TRBV7-2 with TRBJ2-1. This CDR3 region has 14 residues. Germline-derived CDR1 and CDR2 are SGHTA and FQGNSA. This CDR3 reads CASSSRASYNEQFF.

The chain combines TRBV30 with TRBJ2-2; TCRdb designates TRBD2, a call that cannot be tested without DNA. Germline V CDR1 and CDR2: GTSNPN, SVGIG (reference sequence). The CDR3 covers 15 residues. CDR3 protein: CAWNRWESNTGELFF.

The rearrangement links TRBV5-6 to TRBJ1-5; TCRdb's D call, TRBD1, is unchecked because there is no DNA. Germline-derived CDR1 and CDR2 are SGHDT and YYEEEE. The CDR3 spans 15 residues. CDR3 sequence: CASSLGQRSNQPQHF.